Sequencing of this T cell receptor (beta chain) was carried out in a study of cytomegalovirus exposure and HLA in healthy donors (TCRdb year 2017). Broadly, across the study: The 650 to 750 repertoires of the first cohort and the 95 to 150 validation repertoires were produced on the same platform, according to a later analysis. The study was designed to test whether signatures of past pathogen exposure could be identified by cataloging public T cell receptors. Along with the approximately 670-subject first cohort, a separate validation cohort of over 90 different subjects was used. High-throughput TCR immunosequencing, statistical association of individual TCRs with disease status, and machine learning were combined to predict cytomegalovirus infection status.

At the junction V is shortened by 2 bases and J by 5 bases; bases outside the gene matches: 3. From the germline V gene, CDR1 is SGHRS and CDR2 is YFSETQ. The CDR3 runs 14 residues from the cysteine to the phenylalanine. CDR3 DNA only is kept here, 42 bases in frame from base 1. The study at large found these results: A later analysis had no HLA typing for the validation cohort, so co-occurrence there was scored across all 110 or so repertoires. In both the original and validation cohorts, the classifier was reported to diagnose cytomegalovirus status with high specificity and sensitivity. In a later analysis, TCRs clustered in the first cohort were found to also tend to co-occur in the approximately 120 validation repertoires, with 94% of cluster scores above 0. Most TCR sequences were seen in very few donors, while some public TCRs were found in many individuals. The authors suggested that the approach could potentially be generalized to other disease states and immunological phenotypes. In vitro tests confirmed that a few of the cytomegalovirus-associated TCR beta chains recognize cytomegalovirus antigens. The study gave a list of around 170 TCR beta chains associated with cytomegalovirus.

Receptor libraries were prepared by the immunoSEQ multiplex PCR assay. From the authors' description of their analysis: To diagnose cytomegalovirus status from the catalog of TCR beta chain sequences, a statistical classification framework was built. Not all clones reach the TCRdb copy of this immuneACCESS table, which keeps in-frame sequences only. Checked studies attribute under half of the gap to unresolved V genes and leave the rest unexplained. From that table come the V and J calls and clone size; the DNA was used to work out D and trimming. The sample includes some 80,000 clones, with roughly 96% observed a single time. Of the sample, about 1.3% falls within the top ten clones. Donors formed part of the validation cohort, which comprised 120 subjects and was distinct from the first cohort of under 850 subjects. Concerning this clone: Its antigen is not yet known. Base-call qualities are not available, and no considerably larger clone is one nucleotide away.

The sample consisted of PBMCs. The V gene is TRBV5-1 and the J gene is TRBJ2-3, and TRBD1 matches 9 of the central bases. The clonotype originates from a woman aged 18 to 35 in good health and CMV-seronegative. The CDR3 protein sequence reads: CASSLQGAQDTQYF. Read as DNA, the sequence is TGCGCCAGCAGCTTACAGGGGGCCCAAGATACGCAGTATTTT.